This entry concerns a single TCR beta chain. Its cognate antigen is unknown. The sample is drawn from a study of T cell responses to AZD1222 COVID-19 vaccine. Findings and limits, study-wide: At baseline, seropositivity was found in only six or seven AZD1222 recipients. Increases in Spike-specific TCR breadth and depth were seen after two AZD1222 doses. Reports say nearly half of spike-specific TCRs go after unmutated variant regions.

The data were produced by immunoSEQ multiplex PCR, yet TCRdb's version contains in-frame clones alone and is incomplete. The table includes over 100,000 clones, 90% detected once. The material sequenced was peripheral blood, taken on day 0 of AZD1222 vaccination. This TCR came from an adult in good health.

The CDR3 DNA follows: TGTGCCAGCAATTCCTTCGACAGGGGGCATCAGCCCCAGCATTTT. Translated, it gives CASNSFDRGHQPQHF. The J gene is TRBJ1-5, the V gene TRBV28; 10 bases are a match to TRBD1. The CDR3 is made up of 15 amino acids. Germline lookup yields CDR1 MDHEN and CDR2 SYDVKM. J gave up 5 bases and V 7 bases, and 8 bases lay outside the gene matches.